This note documents a single TCR beta chain sequence. The data were obtained in a study of blood T cell repertoires in COVID-19. Turning to the study itself: Material from acute and convalescent COVID-19 was sourced from the United States, Italy and Spain. T cells, B-cell-depleted T cells, or PBMCs supplied cDNA or gDNA.

The CDR3 is 15 residues long. Germline CDR1 and CDR2: LGHDT and YNNKEL (reference sequence). The V and J ends lost 5 bases and 0 bases respectively, with 11 bases between them. Original processing notes: Reference gene primer amplification gave nucleated cell count estimates. This table comes from immunoSEQ multiplex PCR, and its TCRdb copy is limited to in-frame clones, with some not included. Clonal size and the V and J genes are those of that table, whereas D and trimming came from the DNA. The profile shows approximately 120,000 clones, about 85% of them singletons. Sequenced input: peripheral blood. The source is a man aged 55 to 69 with acute or convalescent COVID-19. The chain couples TRBV3-1 (or the pseudogene TRBV3-2) to TRBJ2-1; D might be TRBD2 (5 bases). Written as DNA, the CDR3 is TGTGCCAGCAGCTATGGACTTTCCTCCTACAATGAGCAGTTCTTC. It is translated as CASSYGLSSYNEQFF.